The T cell receptor (beta chain) under discussion was sequenced for a study of post-analysis software for immune sequencing data (dated by TCRdb to about 2015). Turning to the overall study: The recorded disease courses included relapsing-remitting, secondary progressive and progressive-relapsing multiple sclerosis, and some patients had no subtype annotation. Patient repertoires were compared against roughly 12 previously published healthy control repertoires from donors aged about 6 to 28 years. A subset of samples was prepared in parallel using single-end sample barcoding, then pooled and co-amplified after Illumina adapter ligation. Findings and caveats that apply to the study as a whole: The control group was slightly older than the multiple sclerosis patient group. Multiple sclerosis patients had significantly lower normalized Chao1 diversity than controls, a result that suggests substantial peripheral T-cell clonal expansion. Direct clustering with F measure showed strong co-clustering of samples prepared in the same batch, prompting a batch-effect correction. Several TRBV segments, including TRBV5-6, TRBV5-1 and TRBV20-1, were significantly more frequent in patients than controls.

Libraries came from PCR. TCRdb records Illumina HiSeq 2500 as the sequencer. To reduce PCR and sequencing biases, unique molecular identifiers were built into the TCR beta cDNA libraries. Per 1 to 10 million input T cells, approximately 500,000 cDNA molecules were obtained, such that each molecule approximated one T cell. Patient libraries were prepared and sequenced with the same protocol used for the earlier healthy control dataset. Within a given batch, samples were prepared together, multiplexed and sequenced on the same HiSeq lane. The authors' pipeline ran thus. Raw barcoded reads were processed with MIGEC, and single-read molecular identifier groups were discarded before consensus assembly and CDR3 extraction. Clonotype tables were post-analysed with VDJtools, and diversity was normalized by down-sampling all datasets to the smallest sample size. Repertoire overlap clustering matched CDR3 amino acid but not nucleotide sequences to correct batch-related cross-sample contamination. TCRdb took the public reads, trimmed them with fastp at Q25, ran MiXCR for clone calling and kept in-frame beta chains. Every entry covers one CDR3 protein and lists the most common genes and DNA from its rows. Clone size and V and J calls follow TCRdb, not the original study. Here the sample has 380,000 or so distinct CDR3 sequences; approximately 38% occur a single time. Over 10% of the sample is taken by the ten largest.

According to the germline V gene, CDR1 reads SQVTM and CDR2 reads ANQGSEA. Inclusive of the bounding cysteine and phenylalanine, the CDR3 is 12 residues long. This entry keeps only the CDR3 DNA: 36 bases, framed from base 1. V gives up 7 bases and J gives up 5 bases, and the segment between their germline ends measures 14 bases. To demonstrate the VDJtools post-analysis software, the study profiled TCR beta repertoires from the peripheral blood of approximately twelve young patients with multiple sclerosis. The patients with multiple sclerosis were children and adolescents between 6 and 15 years of age. As concerns this clonotype: Its antigen is still unknown. No clone much larger than this one lies a single base away; base qualities are absent.

The sequencing input was blood. Rearrangement joined TRBV29-1 to TRBJ1-1, with TRBD1 perhaps the D gene, on 5 matching bases. This TCR was recovered from a girl aged 5 to 17 with multiple sclerosis. The DNA sequence is as follows: TGCAGCGCTGCGCAGGGTGGTACTGAAGCTTTCTTT. Translated, this gives CSAAQGGTEAFF.